This TCR beta chain was recovered during a study of blood T cell repertoires in COVID-19. Profiled with immunoSEQ multiplex PCR; TCRdb holds only in-frame clones, not every one. The table records 120,000 or so clones, almost 80% of them present only once. This CDR3 spans 19 amino acids. Germline CDR1 reads LGHDT; CDR2 reads YNNKEL (reference sequence). Trimming pared 4 bases from V and 7 bases from J, leaving 29 bases between. The V and J genes are TRBV3-1 (or the pseudogene TRBV3-2) and TRBJ1-5; D gene uncertain. The TCR comes from a human donor in a cohort sampled during active COVID-19. Sequencing used peripheral blood. This CDR3 reads CASSPTPYTTVAGAQPQHF. The CDR3 nucleotides read TGTGCCAGCAGCCCGACGCCATATACGACCGTGGCGGGTGCACAGCCCCAGCATTTT.